A single sample gave rise to the 27 T cell receptor beta chains below, sequenced in a study of T cells in Graves' hyperthyroidism and ophthalmopathy. RNA transcripts provided the source from which TCR beta CDR3 regions were amplified. RT-PCR in the first round (using the HTBI primer set) targeted the TCR CDR3. TCRdb re-called the multiplex PCR reads with MiXCR, one entry per CDR3 protein. The sample lists more than 500,000 distinct CDR3 sequences, roughly 14% occurring once. Sequenced sample: blood. These receptors were collected from a woman between 40 and 50 years old with Graves' ophthalmopathy.

This clonotype was counted ten times or more. The V and J genes are TRBV15 and TRBJ1-1; D is undetermined. The CDR3 consists of 13 residues. V lost 6 bases and J lost 1, with 9 bases in between. The germline V gene has CDR1 LNHNV and CDR2 YYDKDF (reference sequence). CDR3 sequence (DNA): TGTGCCACCAGTAAGGGCAAGAACACTGAAGCTTTCTTT. Translating it yields CATSKGKNTEAFF.

The gene calls are TRBV7-9 and TRBJ2-2; no clear D. Trimming removed 3 bases at V and 9 bases at J, with 8 bases between. CDR1 SEHNR and CDR2 FQNEAQ come from the germline V gene (reference sequence). This CDR3 is 12 amino acids long. The DNA of the CDR3 is TGTGCCAGCAGCTTCTCCTACCGGGAGCTGTTTTTT. Encoded protein: CASSFSYRELFF.

This clonotype was seen only a few times. This chain joins TRBV20-1 and TRBJ2-5; 7 bases line up with TRBD1. Looked up from germline, CDR1 is DFQATT and CDR2 is SNEGSKA (reference sequence). V dropped 7 bases and J dropped 4; count of bases not matched to a gene: 9. The CDR3 runs to 13 residues. The DNA of the CDR3 is TGCAGTGTTCCGACAGGGAGTATAGAGACCCAGTACTTC. It encodes CSVPTGSIETQYF.

This clonotype was detected many times. CDR3 in amino acids: CSASVNSNYGYTF. The CDR3 region has the DNA TGCAGTGCTAGTGTGAACAGCAACTATGGCTACACCTTC. The chain has TRBV20-1 and TRBJ1-2, with D uncertain. V lost 3 bases, J lost 2 bases, and 10 bases lay in between. CDR1 DFQATT and CDR2 SNEGSKA come from the germline V gene (reference sequence). This CDR3 is 13 amino acids long.

This clonotype was counted many times. The chain has TRBV7-9 and TRBJ2-7; no reliable D call. Per germline, CDR1 SEHNR and CDR2 FQNEAQ (reference sequence). Trimming took off 3 bases at V and 1 base at J, with 4 bases between the two ends. The CDR3 sequence is 12 residues long. CDR3: CASSFMSYEQYF. The CDR3 bases are TGTGCCAGCAGCTTTATGTCCTACGAGCAGTACTTC.

At least ten counts were recorded for this clonotype. The rearrangement joins TRBV20-1 to TRBJ2-2; the match to TRBD2 covers 9 bases. V was clipped by 1 base and J by 4 bases; unmatched bases: 7. CDR1 and CDR2 (germline): DFQATT, SNEGSKA (reference sequence). The CDR3 is 16 amino acids. This chain's CDR3 is CSARGKAGGGTGELFF. The CDR3 bases are TGCAGTGCTAGAGGGAAGGCGGGAGGGGGCACCGGGGAGCTGTTTTTT.

This clonotype was seen at least ten times. This rearrangement joins TRBV9 to TRBJ1-5; 8 bases line up with TRBD1. The CDR3 totals 17 residues. Germline V gene lookup returns CDR1 SGDLS and CDR2 YYNGEE. V lost 0 bases and J lost 0; bases outside the gene matches: 5. DNA for the CDR3: TGTGCCAGCAGCGTAGAGGGACAGGCCCTTAGCAATCAGCCCCAGCATTTT. Protein sequence: CASSVEGQALSNQPQHF. Full variable domain (rest looked up from reference TRBV9 and TRBJ1-5): DSGVTQTPKHLITATGQRVTLRCSPRSGDLSVYWYQQSLDQGLQFLIQYYNGEERAKGNILERFSAQQFPDLHSELNLSSLELGDSALYFCASSVEGQALSNQPQHFGDGTRLSIL.

This clonotype appeared a few times. CDR3 sequence reads: CAWSTSGFLTEAFF. In nucleotides, the CDR3 is TGTGCCTGGAGTACCTCAGGGTTTTTAACTGAAGCTTTCTTT. The rearrangement joins TRBV30 to TRBJ1-1; D may be TRBD1 (5 bases). V lost 2 bases and J lost 5, with 15 bases in between. Germline V gene lookup returns CDR1 GTSNPN and CDR2 SVGIG (reference sequence). This CDR3 region has 14 residues. Full variable domain (outside the CDR3, taken from reference TRBV30 and TRBJ1-1): SQTIHQWPATLVQPVGSPLSLECTVEGTSNPNLYWYRQAAGRGLQLLFYSVGIGQISSEVPQNLSASRPQDRQFILSSKKLLLSDSGFYLCAWSTSGFLTEAFFGQGTRLTVV.

CDR3 nucleotide sequence: TGTGCCAGCAGTTACTCTCCTAGCGGGAGGCCTTCCTACGAGCAGTACTTC. Translation gives CASSYSPSGRPSYEQYF. The V gene is TRBV6-5, the J gene TRBJ2-7, with 11 bases that match TRBD2. CDR1 is MNHEY, CDR2 SVGAGI, per germline. The CDR3 loop spans 17 amino acids. The ends lost 0 bases at V and 1 base at J; junction bases unmatched: 5.

The table lists this clonotype with many counts. The chain employs TRBV6-1 and TRBJ2-2, with a weak D call TRBD2 (5 bases). Trimming removed 7 bases from V and 3 bases from J, with 15 bases in between. Germline CDR1 reads MNHNS; CDR2 reads SASEGT. This CDR3 contains 15 residues. CDR3 protein: CASTKRLAHTGELFF. CDR3 nucleotide sequence: TGTGCCAGCACCAAACGGCTAGCTCACACCGGGGAGCTGTTTTTT.

This clonotype was found many times. The rearrangement uses TRBV7-9 and TRBJ2-5; 9 bases fit TRBD2. V lost 5 bases and J lost 7; bases outside the gene matches: 14. CDR3 size: 16 residues. CDR1 is SEHNR, CDR2 FQNEAQ, per germline (reference sequence). For the CDR3, the DNA is TGTGCCAGCAGCCCCATCAAGTCTAGCGGGATCGTGACCCAGTACTTC. Its protein product is CASSPIKSSGIVTQYF.

This clonotype was seen many times. The chain joins TRBV4-1 to TRBJ2-5, with D perhaps matching TRBD2 (6 bases). Trimming cost V 0 bases and J 2 bases, with 10 bases left between them. The CDR3 totals 15 residues. CDR1 MGHRA and CDR2 YSYEKL come from the germline V gene. The CDR3 sequence is CASSQDGAGQETQYF. CDR3 sequence (DNA): TGCGCCAGCAGCCAAGACGGAGCGGGTCAAGAGACCCAGTACTTC.

This clonotype was seen many times. This sequence joins TRBV28 and TRBJ2-7; 8 bases fit TRBD1. This CDR3 is 14 amino acids long. The V and J ends lost 6 bases and 12 bases, in that order; junction bases with no gene match: 16. Germline V gives CDR1 MDHEN, CDR2 SYDVKM. CDR3 residues: CASSYRGSQPGGYF. CDR3 DNA: TGTGCCAGCAGCTACAGGGGGAGTCAACCCGGGGGGTACTTC.

In its sample, this clonotype was seen many times. The J gene is TRBJ1-3, the V gene TRBV9; TRBD1 agrees at 7 bases. V shed 4 bases and J 2 bases; nucleotides not matched to a gene: 18. Germline V gene lookup returns CDR1 SGDLS and CDR2 YYNGEE. The length of the CDR3 is 19 residues. Here the CDR3 DNA reads TGTGCCAGCAGCCTTGAGACAGGGCGCCCTTCGCGTGCTGGAAACACCATATATTTT. It specifies CASSLETGRPSRAGNTIYF. The full variable domain, completed using reference TRBV9 and TRBJ1-3, is DSGVTQTPKHLITATGQRVTLRCSPRSGDLSVYWYQQSLDQGLQFLIQYYNGEERAKGNILERFSAQQFPDLHSELNLSSLELGDSALYFCASSLETGRPSRAGNTIYFGEGSWLTVV.

Ten or more counts support this clonotype. The V and J genes are TRBV12-3 or TRBV12-4 and TRBJ1-5, with unresolved D. CDR3 length equals 14 residues. Deletions cut 6 bases from V and 1 base from J, with 10 bases between. The CDR3 sequence: CASSHDISNQPQHF. For the CDR3, the DNA is TGTGCCAGCAGCCATGATATCAGCAATCAGCCCCAGCATTTT.

The chain combines TRBV15 with TRBJ2-2; 11 positions match TRBD2. The CDR3 length is 19 residues. J gave up 4 bases and V 1 base, and 11 bases lay outside the gene matches. Per the germline V gene, CDR1 is LNHNV and CDR2 is YYDKDF (reference sequence). The CDR3 reads CATSRAKYSGGAGTGELFF. Written as DNA, the CDR3 is TGTGCCACCAGCAGAGCCAAGTATAGCGGGGGGGCCGGCACCGGGGAGCTGTTTTTT.

This clonotype occurred many times. The chain recombines TRBV20-1 with TRBJ2-5; 7 bases agree with TRBD2. This CDR3 is 14 amino acids long. Germline values: CDR1 DFQATT, CDR2 SNEGSKA (reference sequence). V shed 5 bases and J 4 bases; nucleotides not matched to a gene: 10. The CDR3 coding sequence is TGCAGTGCTCCGAGGGGAGCGGGGAGAGAGACCCAGTACTTC. Residues: CSAPRGAGRETQYF.

This clonotype was counted at least ten times. The V call is TRBV12-5, the J call TRBJ2-7; D is unresolved. V lost 3 bases to trimming and J lost 5 bases, with 5 bases between them. The CDR3 loop spans 11 amino acids. CDR1 LGHNT and CDR2 FRNRAP come from the germline V gene. The CDR3 loop reads CASGFFHEQYF. The CDR3 DNA reads TGTGCTAGTGGTTTCTTCCACGAGCAGTACTTC.

Many counts were recorded for this clonotype. V gene TRBV11-2 combines with J gene TRBJ2-7, with 9 bases aligning to TRBD1. V was pared by 5 bases and J by 5 bases, with 13 bases of the junction left unmatched. This CDR3 comprises 16 residues. Germline CDR1 is SGHAT and CDR2 is FQNNGV. CDR3 amino acids: CASSIWSRQGVDEQYF. The DNA for the CDR3 is TGTGCCAGCAGCATCTGGAGCCGACAGGGGGTGGACGAGCAGTACTTC. Full variable domain (missing parts from reference TRBV11-2 and TRBJ2-7): EAGVAQSPRYKIIEKRQSVAFWCNPISGHATLYWYQQILGQGPKLLIQFQNNGVVDDSQLPKDRFSAERLKGVDSTLKIQPAKLEDSAVYLCASSIWSRQGVDEQYFGPGTRLTVT.

This clonotype was observed many times. The CDR3 DNA sequence: TGTGCCAGTAGTAGCCCGCGGGGAGCCAAAAACATTCAGTACTTC. Its protein is CASSSPRGAKNIQYF. This sequence joins TRBV19 and TRBJ2-4, with D tentatively TRBD2 (6 bases). V lost 4 bases and J 0 bases, leaving 10 bases between the germline ends. The CDR3 runs 15 residues. Germline CDR1 LNHDA, CDR2 SQIVND (reference sequence). The full variable domain, completed using reference TRBV19 and TRBJ2-4, is DGGITQSPKYLFRKEGQNVTLSCEQNLNHDAMYWYRQDPGQGLRLIYYSQIVNDFQKGDIAEGYSVSREKKESFPLTVTSAQKNPTAFYLCASSSPRGAKNIQYFGAGTRLSVL.

Of note for this clonotype: A much larger clonotype is one base distant, so this may be a read error. V is TRBV20-1 and J is TRBJ2-7; D is unclear. Germline V gives CDR1 DFQATT, CDR2 SNEGSKA (reference sequence). The CDR3 covers 13 residues. CDR3 loop: CSAWAVSSYEQCF. The CDR3, as DNA: TGCAGTGCTTGGGCAGTGAGCTCCTACGAGCAGTGCTTC.

This clonotype was seen at least ten times. The chain is built from TRBV9 and TRBJ2-7; 8 bases line up with TRBD1. J gave up 3 bases and V 4 bases, and 6 bases lay outside the gene matches. This CDR3 has 14 residues. Germline CDR1 is SGDLS and CDR2 is YYNGEE. CDR3 sequence (DNA): TGTGCCAGCAGCCCATCCGGGACAGGCTACGAGCAGTACTTC. Translating gives CASSPSGTGYEQYF.

The J gene is TRBJ1-5, the V gene TRBV19; unclear D gene. Per germline, CDR1 LNHDA and CDR2 SQIVND (reference sequence). The CDR3 has 13 amino acids. V was pared by 6 bases and J by 4 bases, with 10 bases between. CDR3 DNA sequence: TGTGCCAGTAGCCATACCAATAATCAGCCCCAGCATTTT. Translation gives CASSHTNNQPQHF.

The chain joins TRBV15 to TRBJ2-7; D uncertain. The V and J ends lost 0 bases and 0 bases respectively, with 6 bases between them. This CDR3 has 14 amino acids. Germline CDR1 LNHNV, CDR2 YYDKDF (reference sequence). In nucleotides, the CDR3 is TGTGCCACCAGCAGAGACGCGCCCTCCTACGAGCAGTACTTC. Protein: CATSRDAPSYEQYF. The full variable domain, in which reference TRBV15 and TRBJ2-7 provide the parts outside the CDR3, is DAMVIQNPRYQVTQFGKPVTLSCSQTLNHNVMYWYQQKSSQAPKLLFHYYDKDFNNEADTPDNFQSRRPNTSFCFLDIRSPGLGDTAMYLCATSRDAPSYEQYFGPGTRLTVT.

In this sample, this clonotype turned up many times. The rearrangement links TRBV6-5 to TRBJ2-2; D unclear. The germline V gene encodes CDR1 MNHEY and CDR2 SVGAGI. Trimming shortened V by 2 bases and J by 6 bases, and 13 bases separated the two germline ends. There are 15 residues in the CDR3. The CDR3 region has the DNA TGTGCCAGCAGTTACGTGGGTGGTCCCCCCGGGGAGCTGTTTTTT. This encodes CASSYVGGPPGELFF.

This clonotype was counted ten times or more. The rearrangement links TRBV7-8 to TRBJ1-5; TRBD1 is a possible D gene (5 bases). Trimming cost V 4 bases and J 4 bases, with 14 bases left between them. The CDR3 has 15 residues. From germline, CDR1 is SGHVS and CDR2 FQNEAQ. DNA for the CDR3: TGTGCCAGCAGCTCCATGGGGGGAGGGAATCAGCCCCAGCATTTT. Translation gives CASSSMGGGNQPQHF.

There are a few counts of this clonotype. The V and J genes are TRBV4-2 and TRBJ2-7, with 7 bases identical to TRBD1. The J segment lost 4 bases and the V segment lost 3 bases, leaving 12 bases of the junction unmatched. The CDR3 contains 16 residues. CDR1 is LGHNA, CDR2 YNFKEQ, per germline. As DNA, the CDR3 is TGTGCCAGCAGCCAGGCCCCGGGGCAGGGGGAGTACGAGCAGTACTTC. Its translation is CASSQAPGQGEYEQYF.